The 10 T cell receptor beta chains presented below share a single source sample, sequenced in a study of CD4 T cells in relation to SARS-CoV-2 and coronaviruses. The unexposed donors gave CD4+ T cells in about 2010-2019, prior to COVID-19. The cells were cultured for 10 days before CD4+ T cells were isolated. Method: immunoSEQ multiplex PCR; TCRdb's copy keeps in-frame clones and lacks some. The sample has under 20,000 clones; around three quarters are singletons. Which antigens these TCRs recognize remains unknown. Sequenced: CD4+ T cells from PBMCs, cultured in vitro. The receptors stem from a human donor in good health.

The rearrangement joins TRBV6-5 to TRBJ1-1, with TRBD1 identical over 9 bases. The CDR3 spans 14 residues. V gave up 4 bases and J gave up 0 bases; unmatched junction bases: 0. Germline assignment: CDR1 MNHEY and CDR2 SVGAGI. CDR3 sequence: CASSWDRVNTEAFF. In nucleotides, the CDR3 is TGTGCCAGCAGTTGGGACAGGGTGAACACTGAAGCTTTCTTT.

This sequence joins TRBV18 and TRBJ2-7, with D maybe TRBD2 (6 bases). Germline V lookup: CDR1 KGHSH, CDR2 LQKENI. Deletions cut 2 bases from V and 4 bases from J, with 15 bases between. CDR3 length equals 15 residues. The CDR3: CASSPGGSSLYEQYF. In DNA, the CDR3 is TGTGCCAGCTCACCAGGAGGGTCATCCCTATACGAGCAGTACTTC. The full variable domain, completed using reference TRBV18 and TRBJ2-7, is NAGVMQNPRHLVRRRGQEARLRCSPMKGHSHVYWYRQLPEEGLKFMVYLQKENIIDESGMPKERFSAEFPKEGPSILRIQQVVRGDSAAYFCASSPGGSSLYEQYFGPGTRLTVT.

The V gene is TRBV15, the J gene TRBJ1-5; 12 bases are a match to TRBD1. CDR1 is LNHNV, CDR2 YYDKDF, per germline (reference sequence). Trimming cost V 4 bases and J 7 bases; bases outside gene matches: 8. The CDR3 covers 16 residues. In nucleotides, the CDR3 is TGTGCCACCAGCACTCGGGACAGGGGGCCCGGGCAGCCCCAGCATTTT. This translates into CATSTRDRGPGQPQHF.

The chain employs TRBV6-4 and TRBJ2-2; the match to TRBD2 covers 7 bases. Looked up from germline, CDR1 is MRHNA and CDR2 is SNTAGT. The V gene end was trimmed by 5 bases and the J gene end by 2 bases; junction bases not matched to a gene: 2. The CDR3 length is 14 residues. CDR3 bases: TGTGCCAGCAGTCGGGAGGAAAACACCGGGGAGCTGTTTTTT. Amino acid sequence: CASSREENTGELFF.

The gene calls are TRBV25-1 and TRBJ2-2; D is possibly TRBD1 (5 bases). The ends were cut back, 5 bases at V and 1 base at J, with 8 bases in the middle. This CDR3 region has 14 residues. Germline V lookup: CDR1 MGHDK, CDR2 SYGVNS. The CDR3 sequence is CASSLTGNTGELFF. The CDR3 region has the DNA TGTGCCAGCAGTTTAACAGGGAACACCGGGGAGCTGTTTTTT.

The genes are TRBV7-2 and TRBJ1-6; 12 bases line up with TRBD1. The CDR3 runs to 17 residues. Germline CDR1 is SGHTA and CDR2 is FQGNSA. V gave up 3 bases and J gave up 6 bases; unmatched junction bases: 6. CDR3 amino acids: CASSFSSGQGANSPLHF. DNA for the CDR3: TGTGCCAGCAGCTTCTCGTCGGGACAGGGGGCTAATTCACCCCTCCACTTT.

The chain has TRBV29-1 and TRBJ1-3; TRBD1 matches at 7 bases. This CDR3 contains 12 residues. Germline CDR1 is SQVTM and CDR2 is ANQGSEA. The J segment lost 4 bases and the V segment lost 7 bases, leaving 4 bases of the junction unmatched. The CDR3 region is CSGQGGGNTIYF. DNA for the CDR3: TGCAGCGGACAGGGAGGAGGAAACACCATATATTTT.

The V call is TRBV9, the J call TRBJ2-5; 8 bases are shared with TRBD2. The germline gives CDR1 SGDLS, CDR2 YYNGEE. The CDR3 has 15 residues. The V segment lost 3 bases and the J segment 7 bases; nucleotides outside the gene matches: 11. CDR3 nucleotides: TGTGCCAGCAGCGCCCAGACTAGCGCGCGGGGGACCCAGTACTTC. This gives the protein CASSAQTSARGTQYF.

This chain joins TRBV7-9 and TRBJ2-4; 10 bases are a match to TRBD2. V lost 4 bases and J lost 2; bases outside the gene matches: 8. Germline CDR1 reads SEHNR; CDR2 reads FQNEAQ (reference sequence). The CDR3 runs 17 residues. CDR3 amino acids: CASSWLAGEGSKNIQYF. In DNA form, the CDR3 reads TGTGCCAGCAGCTGGCTAGCGGGAGAGGGGTCCAAAAACATTCAGTACTTC.

The V gene is TRBV4-1, the J gene TRBJ2-7; 7 nucleotides line up with TRBD1. This CDR3 region has 14 residues. Trimming took 3 bases from V and 4 from J; bases not matched to a gene: 6. Germline V lookup: CDR1 MGHRA, CDR2 YSYEKL. The CDR3 DNA is TGCGCCAGCAGCCATCCGGGACAGAGGTACGAGCAGTACTTC. Residues: CASSHPGQRYEQYF.